The subject of this entry is one T cell receptor beta chain. The data are from a study of blood T cell repertoires in COVID-19. Study overall: PBMCs, B-cell-depleted T cells, or T cells provided the cDNA or gDNA that made up the material.

The CDR3 spans 12 residues. The germline gives CDR1 MNHEY, CDR2 SMNVEV (reference sequence). The V gene end was trimmed by 5 bases and the J gene end by 9 bases; junction bases not matched to a gene: 5. The cohort comprised adults aged 18 to 89 years residing in approximately 25 US areas. Categorization into cohorts depended on clinical history that participants reported. Authors' data handling: Using reference gene primer amplification, nucleated cell counts were estimated. The table came from immunoSEQ multiplex PCR; TCRdb's copy has only in-frame clones and leaves some out. V and J calls and clone size are given by that table; D and trimming were obtained from the DNA. The sample holds under 200,000 clones, around 91% seen once.

The rearrangement joins TRBV27 to TRBJ2-3, with 7 bases that match TRBD2. The TCR sequence derives from a woman aged 18-29 years who had recovered from COVID-19. Sequencing used PBMCs or T cells enriched from blood (not recorded which). CDR3 in amino acids: CASSPLGGTQYF. The DNA for the CDR3 is TGTGCCAGCAGTCCTCTGGGGGGGACGCAGTATTTT.